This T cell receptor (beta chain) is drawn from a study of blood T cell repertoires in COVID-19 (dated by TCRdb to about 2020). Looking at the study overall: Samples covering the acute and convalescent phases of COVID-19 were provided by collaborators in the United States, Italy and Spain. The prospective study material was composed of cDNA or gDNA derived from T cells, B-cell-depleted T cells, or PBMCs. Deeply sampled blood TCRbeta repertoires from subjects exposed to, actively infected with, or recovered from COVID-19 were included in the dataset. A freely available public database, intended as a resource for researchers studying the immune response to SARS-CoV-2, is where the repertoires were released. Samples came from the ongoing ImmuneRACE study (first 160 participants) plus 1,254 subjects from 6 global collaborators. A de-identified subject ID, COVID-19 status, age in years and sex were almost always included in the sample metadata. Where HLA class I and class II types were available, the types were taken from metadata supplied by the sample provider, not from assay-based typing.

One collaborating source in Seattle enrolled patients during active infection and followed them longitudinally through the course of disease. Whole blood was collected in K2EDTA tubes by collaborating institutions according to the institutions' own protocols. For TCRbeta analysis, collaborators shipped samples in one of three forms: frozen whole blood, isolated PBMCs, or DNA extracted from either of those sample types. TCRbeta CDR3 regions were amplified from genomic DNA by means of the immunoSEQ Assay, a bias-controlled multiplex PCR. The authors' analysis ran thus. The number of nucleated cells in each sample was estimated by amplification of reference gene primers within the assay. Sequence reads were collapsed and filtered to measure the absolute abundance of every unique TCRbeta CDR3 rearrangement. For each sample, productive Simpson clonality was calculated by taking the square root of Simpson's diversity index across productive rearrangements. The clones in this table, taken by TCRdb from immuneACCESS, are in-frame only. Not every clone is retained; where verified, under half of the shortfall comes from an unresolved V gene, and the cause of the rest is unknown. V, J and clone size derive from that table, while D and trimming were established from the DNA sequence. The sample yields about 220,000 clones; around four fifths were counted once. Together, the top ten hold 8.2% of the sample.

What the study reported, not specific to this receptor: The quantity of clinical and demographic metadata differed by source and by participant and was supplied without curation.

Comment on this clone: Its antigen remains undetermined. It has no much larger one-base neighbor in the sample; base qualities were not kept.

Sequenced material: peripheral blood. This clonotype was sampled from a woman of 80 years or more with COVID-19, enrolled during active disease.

The DNA sequence is TGTGCCAGCAGTAGGACTAGCGGGAGGGCCGGGGAGACCCAGTACTTC. Translated, this is CASSRTSGRAGETQYF. The chain is assembled from TRBV5-5 and TRBJ2-5, with 15 bases matching TRBD2. The germline V gene (reference sequence) specifies SGHKS as CDR1 and YYEKEE as CDR2. Here V drops 5 bases and J drops 5 bases, and the junction holds 7 bases not matched to any gene. From the cysteine through the phenylalanine, the CDR3 covers 16 amino acids. Only the CDR3 portion is preserved as DNA: 48 bases, with reading frame beginning at the first base.